This TCR beta chain was sequenced in a study of blood T cell repertoires in COVID-19. Study background: The analysed material was cDNA or gDNA that came from T cells, B-cell-depleted T cells, or PBMCs.

This clone was seen once. The CDR3 extends over 13 amino acids. Germline CDR1 reads SGHTA; CDR2 reads FQGTGA. Trimming removed 1 base at V and 4 bases at J, with 6 bases between. Libraries were prepared by immunoSEQ multiplex PCR; TCRdb keeps only in-frame clonotypes and omits some of them. The sample yields about 210,000 clones, about 92% seen once. The sequencing input was peripheral blood. This TCR derives from a man between 25 and 39 years old with acute or convalescent COVID-19. The chain links TRBV7-3 to TRBJ2-3; no definite D call. The CDR3 DNA is TGTGCCAGCAGCTTAAATCGGGCAGATACGCAGTATTTT. Protein: CASSLNRADTQYF.